Listed here are 14 T cell receptor beta chains from one sample, sequenced in a study of blood T cell repertoires in COVID-19. Assay: immunoSEQ multiplex PCR; the TCRdb copy retains only in-frame clones and omits some. In the table there are about 220,000 clones, around 82% of which are singletons. Sequenced material: peripheral blood. These receptor sequences come from a woman aged 80 or over with acute or convalescent COVID-19.

The rearrangement links TRBV11-2 to TRBJ2-2; TRBD1 is a possible D gene (6 bases). Germline loops: CDR1 SGHAT, CDR2 FQNNGV. Deletions cut 0 bases from V and 6 bases from J, with 11 bases between. This CDR3 is 15 amino acids long. The DNA of the CDR3 is TGTGCCAGCAGCTTAGAGGGGGCGAGCGCCGGGGAGCTGTTTTTT. Translation gives CASSLEGASAGELFF.

The chain uses TRBV6-2 or TRBV6-3 and TRBJ1-4, with TRBD1 matching 8 bases. J gave up 10 bases and V 5 bases, and 12 bases lay outside the gene matches. Germline V CDR1 and CDR2: MNHEY, SVGEGT. CDR3 length: 15 residues. CDR3 in amino acids: CASSRGQDSLRKLFF. The CDR3 region has the DNA TGTGCCAGCAGTCGGGGACAGGACTCCTTAAGAAAACTGTTTTTT.

The genes are TRBV6-1 and TRBJ2-1, with 12 bases that match TRBD2. The CDR3 consists of 14 residues. In germline, CDR1 is MNHNS, CDR2 SASEGT. With V trimmed by 6 bases and J by 5 bases, 2 bases remained unmatched. CDR3 coding DNA: TGTGCCAGCAGCAGGACTAGCGGGAACAATGAGCAGTTCTTC. This encodes CASSRTSGNNEQFF.

V gene TRBV3-1 (or the pseudogene TRBV3-2) combines with J gene TRBJ1-2; 8 nucleotides match TRBD1. Germline CDR1 and CDR2: LGHDT and YNNKEL (reference sequence). Trimming at V came to 1 base and at J to 8 bases, leaving 12 bases not matched to a gene. The CDR3 is made up of 16 amino acids. CDR3 protein: CASSQVQDRASEGYTF. Written as DNA, the CDR3 is TGTGCCAGCAGCCAAGTACAGGACAGGGCTTCCGAGGGCTACACCTTC.

The rearrangement uses TRBV19 and TRBJ1-6; 12 nucleotides agree with TRBD1. The CDR3 loop spans 19 amino acids. Germline loops: CDR1 LNHDA, CDR2 SQIVND (reference sequence). V lost 9 bases and J lost 3; bases outside the gene matches: 15. CDR3 loop: CARVPTGTGGPVYNSPLHF. Here the CDR3 DNA reads TGTGCCAGGGTCCCCACGGGGACAGGGGGCCCAGTCTATAATTCACCCCTCCACTTT.

The rearrangement uses TRBV5-1 and TRBJ2-2, with 10 bases fitting TRBD2. CDR3 length: 16 amino acids. The junction had 8 bases not matched to a gene; V was cut back by 4 bases and J by 5 bases. The germline V gene encodes CDR1 SGHRS and CDR2 YFSETQ. CDR3 coding DNA: TGCGCCAGCAGCGTACTAGCGGGGATGAGTACCGGGGAGCTGTTTTTT. This sequence encodes CASSVLAGMSTGELFF.

The chain uses TRBV7-2 and TRBJ1-2; 10 bases agree with TRBD1. This CDR3 has 16 amino acids. The J segment lost 5 bases and the V segment lost 1 base, leaving 7 bases of the junction unmatched. Germline V CDR1 and CDR2: SGHTA, FQGNSA. The CDR3 spells CASSLGTGQGIYGYTF. The CDR3 DNA is TGTGCCAGCAGCTTAGGAACGGGACAGGGGATTTATGGCTACACCTTC.

This clone appeared a few times. The rearrangement links TRBV4-3 to TRBJ2-2; 13 nucleotides align to TRBD2. The CDR3 is made up of 15 amino acids. V shed 4 bases and J 6 bases; nucleotides not matched to a gene: 2. CDR1 is LGHNA and CDR2 is YSLEER in the germline V gene. The CDR3 nucleotides are TGCGCCAGCAGCCTGGGACTAGCGGGGCCCGGGGAGCTGTTTTTT. Its translation is CASSLGLAGPGELFF.

V gene TRBV19 combines with J gene TRBJ1-3, with 7 bases lining up with TRBD1. Germline trimming cut 3 bases from V and 0 bases from J; bases unmatched to any gene: 8. CDR3 length equals 17 residues. Germline lookup yields CDR1 LNHDA and CDR2 SQIVND (reference sequence). For the CDR3, the DNA is TGTGCCAGTAGTATTGCGACAGGGTTACCCTCTGGAAACACCATATATTTT. Amino acids: CASSIATGLPSGNTIYF.

The J gene is TRBJ1-6, the V gene TRBV5-4, with a tentative D call TRBD1 (5 bases). CDR3 length: 14 amino acids. The V end was cut by 1 base, the J end by 10 bases, with 12 bases between. Looked up from germline, CDR1 is SGHNT and CDR2 is YYREEE (reference sequence). For the CDR3, the DNA is TGTGCCAGCAGCTTGTACGCGGGGCAATCACCCCTCCACTTT. It yields the protein CASSLYAGQSPLHF.

This clone has just one count. The V gene is TRBV2, the J gene TRBJ1-1, with D perhaps matching TRBD1 (6 bases). Germline lookup yields CDR1 SNHLY and CDR2 FYNNEI. The CDR3 runs 15 residues. Deletions cut 5 bases from V and 4 bases from J, with 17 bases between. In DNA, the CDR3 is TGTGCCAGCAGTCTTACCAAGGGGGTGGGCACTGAAGCTTTCTTT. Encoded protein: CASSLTKGVGTEAFF.

The sample holds one count of this clone. The genes are TRBV10-1 and TRBJ2-7; D uncertain. The V gene lost 3 bases and the J gene lost 4 bases, with 16 bases spanning the gap. The CDR3 is 15 residues long. The V gene's germline CDR1 is WNHNN and CDR2 SYGVQD (reference sequence). The CDR3 here is CASSDLSDSNYEQYF. DNA of the CDR3: TGCGCCAGCAGTGATTTGTCCGATAGTAATTACGAGCAGTACTTC.

This chain connects TRBV3-1 (or the pseudogene TRBV3-2) to TRBJ2-5, with D perhaps matching TRBD1 (6 bases). The CDR3 totals 17 residues. Germline lookup yields CDR1 LGHDT and CDR2 YNNKEL (reference sequence). Trimming removed 5 bases at V and 0 bases at J, with 19 bases between. CDR3 sequence reads: CASSSQVGALYQETQYF. The CDR3 region has the DNA TGTGCCAGCAGCTCACAGGTGGGGGCGCTTTACCAAGAGACCCAGTACTTC.

This clone was picked up a small number of times. The CDR3 protein is CASSPLALAVTEAFF. The CDR3 bases are TGCGCCAGCAGCCCGTTGGCCCTCGCGGTTACTGAAGCTTTCTTT. V gene TRBV5-1 combines with J gene TRBJ1-1, with no clear D. Trimming took off 4 bases at V and 5 bases at J, with 18 bases between the two ends. CDR1 and CDR2 (germline): SGHRS, YFSETQ. This CDR3 has 15 residues. The variable domain in full, with the rest retrieved from reference TRBV5-1 and TRBJ1-1, is KAGVTQTPRYLIKTRGQQVTLSCSPISGHRSVSWYQQTPGQGLQFLFEYFSETQRNKGNFPGRFSGRQFSNSRSEMNVSTLELGDSALYLCASSPLALAVTEAFFGQGTRLTVV.